The rows below give T cell receptor beta chains drawn from one sample of a study of blood T cell repertoires in COVID-19. Assay used: immunoSEQ multiplex PCR; TCRdb lists only in-frame clones, some missing. The sample yields about 150,000 clones, around 82% seen once. Source material: peripheral blood. The receptors originated from an older man with active or convalescent COVID-19. Both conserved end residues are trimmed from each CDR3.

>TRBJ1-1|TRBV29-1
SVGYRAEAF
>TRBJ1-1|TRBV6-2/TRBV6-3
ASSYYRDTEAF
>TRBJ2-1|TRBV5-1
ASRLQGASYNEQF
>TRBJ1-2|TRBV6-5
ASSRTGAPGYT
>TRBJ2-2|TRBV14
ASSRRRGLSTGELF
>TRBJ1-2|TRBV5-1
ASSSVDVTGFSGYT
>TRBJ1-1|TRBV5-4
ASAGNTEAF
>TRBJ2-7|TRBV4-3
ASSQEGGYEQY
>TRBJ1-2|TRBV5-4
ASSFETGHGYT
>TRBJ1-2|TRBV28
ASSLNGYT
>TRBJ2-2|TRBV28
ASSFPLAGPSGRSGELF
>TRBJ2-1|TRBV29-1
SVRRSRDGVDEQF
>TRBJ2-2|TRBV5-4
ASSSTTSGRGLFTGELF
>TRBJ2-5|TRBV5-4
ASSLGSRGGAGETQY
>TRBJ1-3|TRBV6-1
ASREQGVGLSGNTIY
>TRBJ1-1|TRBV6-1
ASSADRGRLNTEAF
>TRBJ1-5|TRBV29-1
SVANLGSQPQH